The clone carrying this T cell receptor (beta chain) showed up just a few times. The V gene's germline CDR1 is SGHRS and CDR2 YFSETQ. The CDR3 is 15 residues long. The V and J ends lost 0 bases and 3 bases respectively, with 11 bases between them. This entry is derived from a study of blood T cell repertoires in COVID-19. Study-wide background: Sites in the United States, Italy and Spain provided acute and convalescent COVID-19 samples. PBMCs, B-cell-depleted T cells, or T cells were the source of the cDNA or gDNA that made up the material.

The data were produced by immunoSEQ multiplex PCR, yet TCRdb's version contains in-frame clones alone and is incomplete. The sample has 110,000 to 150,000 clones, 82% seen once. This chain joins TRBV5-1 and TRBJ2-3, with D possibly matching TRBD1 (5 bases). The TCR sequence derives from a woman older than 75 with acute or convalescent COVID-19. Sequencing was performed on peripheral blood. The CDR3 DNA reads TGCGCCAGCAGCTTGGAAGGGGCTGGGACAGATACGCAGTATTTT. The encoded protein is CASSLEGAGTDTQYF.